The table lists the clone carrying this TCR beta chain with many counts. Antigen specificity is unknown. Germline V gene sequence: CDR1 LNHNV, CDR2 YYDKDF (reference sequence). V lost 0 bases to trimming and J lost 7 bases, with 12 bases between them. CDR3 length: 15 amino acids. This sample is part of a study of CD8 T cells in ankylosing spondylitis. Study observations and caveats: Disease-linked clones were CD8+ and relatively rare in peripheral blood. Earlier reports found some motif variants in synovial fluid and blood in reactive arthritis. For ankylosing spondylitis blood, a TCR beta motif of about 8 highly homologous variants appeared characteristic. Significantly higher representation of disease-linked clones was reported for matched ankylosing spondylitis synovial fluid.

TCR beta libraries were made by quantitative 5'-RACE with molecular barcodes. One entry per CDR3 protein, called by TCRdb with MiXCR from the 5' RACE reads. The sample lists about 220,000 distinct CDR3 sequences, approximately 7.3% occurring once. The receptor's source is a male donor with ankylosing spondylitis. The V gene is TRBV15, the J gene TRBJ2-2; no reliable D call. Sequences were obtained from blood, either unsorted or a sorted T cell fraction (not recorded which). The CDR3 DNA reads TGTGCCACCAGCAGAGATCGGTCGTCGGGCGGGGAGCTGTTTTTT. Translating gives CATSRDRSSGGELFF.